This T cell receptor beta chain was sequenced for a study of blood T cell repertoires in COVID-19. Overall study: Sample material is recorded as cDNA or gDNA derived from T cells, B-cell-depleted T cells, or PBMCs.

Germline CDR1 is SGHRS and CDR2 is YFSETQ. The CDR3 totals 13 residues. Trimming cost V 7 bases and J 0 bases, with 8 bases left between them. Original methodology: It was from reference gene primer amplification that nucleated cell counts were estimated. The assay was immunoSEQ multiplex PCR, and TCRdb's table has in-frame clones only and misses some. V, J and clone size are taken as reported in that table, and D and trimming were inferred from the DNA itself. Among roughly 150,000 clones listed, approximately 82% were seen once. This chain uses TRBV5-1 with TRBJ1-3; unclear D gene. This TCR was recovered from a woman older than 75 with active or convalescent COVID-19. Sequenced input: peripheral blood. The CDR3 region has the DNA TGCGCCAGCTCCGACAACTCTGGAAACACCATATATTTT. Its protein is CASSDNSGNTIYF.